Following are 5 T cell receptor beta chains from one sample sequenced in a study of PD-L1 blockade in urothelial cancer. The protocol was immunoSEQ multiplex PCR, while the TCRdb copy is restricted to in-frame clones and leaves out a portion. The repertoire includes roughly 46,000 clones, approximately 85% of them detected once, and about 2% sits in the top ten. Time point given: peripheral blood 6 weeks after treatment start. Sample: PBMCs, taken around atezolizumab (anti-PD-L1) treatment. All receptors derive from a man aged 50-59 years with urothelial cancer.

The chain links TRBV6-1 to TRBJ2-5; D is possibly TRBD1 (5 bases). Germline V lookup: CDR1 MNHNS, CDR2 SASEGT. Trimming stripped 7 bases from V and 5 bases from J, with 14 bases between. The CDR3 is 13 residues long. As DNA, the CDR3 is TGTGCCAGCACCGAGAAGGGGCGGGAGACCCAGTACTTC. Translated: CASTEKGRETQYF.

The V gene is TRBV13, the J gene TRBJ2-7; 9 nucleotides match TRBD2. This CDR3 is built from 15 residues. V was clipped by 5 bases and J by 6 bases; unmatched bases: 11. The germline CDR1 and CDR2 sequences are PRHDT and FYEKMQ (reference sequence). The chain's CDR3 is CASSPTWTSDGEQYF. The CDR3 bases are TGTGCCAGCAGCCCTACCTGGACTAGCGATGGCGAGCAGTACTTC.

J is TRBJ1-1 and V is TRBV4-3; 11 nucleotides line up with TRBD1. Per germline, CDR1 LGHNA and CDR2 YSLEER. This CDR3 is 16 amino acids long. The J segment lost 5 bases and the V segment lost 3 bases, leaving 8 bases of the junction unmatched. CDR3 DNA sequence: TGCGCCAGCAGCCATGGTAGGACAGGGGGCGTAACTGAAGCTTTCTTT. This codes for CASSHGRTGGVTEAFF.

V is TRBV5-1 and J is TRBJ1-5, with D possibly TRBD1 on 5 matching bases. The germline V and J ends were trimmed by 4 bases and 3 bases, with 11 bases remaining between them. This CDR3 spans 14 amino acids. Germline V gene sequence: CDR1 SGHRS, CDR2 YFSETQ. The DNA of the CDR3 is TGCGCCAGCAGCCCGGGGGTGAACAATCAGCCCCAGCATTTT. It encodes CASSPGVNNQPQHF.

This clone appeared once. The rearrangement links TRBV9 to TRBJ2-3, with 11 bases aligning to TRBD1. V lost 3 bases, J lost 8 bases, and 11 bases stayed unmatched. Germline CDR1 and CDR2: SGDLS and YYNGEE. The CDR3 runs to 16 residues. CDR3 sequence reads: CASSAGQGGLRITQYF. In nucleotides, the CDR3 is TGTGCCAGCAGCGCGGGACAGGGGGGCCTGAGGATTACGCAGTATTTT.